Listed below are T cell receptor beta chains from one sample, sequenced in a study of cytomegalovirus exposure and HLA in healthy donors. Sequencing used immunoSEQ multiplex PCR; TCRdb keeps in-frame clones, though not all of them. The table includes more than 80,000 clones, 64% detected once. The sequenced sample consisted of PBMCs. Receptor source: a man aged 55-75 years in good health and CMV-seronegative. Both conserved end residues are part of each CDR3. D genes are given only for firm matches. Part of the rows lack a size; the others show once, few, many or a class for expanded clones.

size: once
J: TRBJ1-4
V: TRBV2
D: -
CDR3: CASSGGHSNEKLFF
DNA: TGTGCCAGCAGTGGGGGACATAGTAATGAAAAACTGTTTTTT

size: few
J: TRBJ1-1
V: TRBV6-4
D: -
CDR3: CASSDSSPPLYKAGTEAFF
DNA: TGTGCCAGCAGTGACTCGAGCCCCCCCCTATACAAGGCGGGCACTGAAGCTTTCTTT

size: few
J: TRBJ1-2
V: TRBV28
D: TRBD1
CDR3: CASIRTGGGYGYTF
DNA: TGTGCCAGCATTCGGACAGGGGGCGGCTATGGCTACACCTTC

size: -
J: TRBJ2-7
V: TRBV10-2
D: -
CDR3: CASSEAYEQYF
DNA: TGCGCCAGCAGTGAGGCCTACGAGCAGTACTTC

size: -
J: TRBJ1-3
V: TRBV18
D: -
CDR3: CASSTGQGASGNTIYF
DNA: TGTGCCAGCTCTACGGGACAAGGGGCCTCTGGAAACACCATATATTTT

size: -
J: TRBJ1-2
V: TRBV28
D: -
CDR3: CASSLVQGRSGYTF
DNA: TGTGCCAGCAGTTTAGTGCAGGGAAGGTCTGGCTACACCTTC

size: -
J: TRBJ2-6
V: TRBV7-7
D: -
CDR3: CASSLDRGSGANVLTF
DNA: TGTGCCAGCAGCTTAGATAGGGGCTCTGGGGCCAACGTCCTGACTTTC

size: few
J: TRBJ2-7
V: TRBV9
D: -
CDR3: CASSVGSSSYEQYF
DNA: TGTGCCAGCAGCGTAGGCTCGAGTTCCTACGAGCAGTACTTC

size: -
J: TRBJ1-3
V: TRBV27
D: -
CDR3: CASSTRASGNTIYF
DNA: TGTGCCAGCAGCACCAGGGCATCTGGAAACACCATATATTTT

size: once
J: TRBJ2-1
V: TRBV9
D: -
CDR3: CASSPVGEVNEQFF
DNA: TGTGCCAGCAGCCCGGTGGGGGAGGTCAATGAGCAGTTCTTC

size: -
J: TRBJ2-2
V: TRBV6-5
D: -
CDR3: CASRDGDSLTGELFF
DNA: TGTGCCAGCAGAGACGGGGACTCCCTCACCGGGGAGCTGTTTTTT

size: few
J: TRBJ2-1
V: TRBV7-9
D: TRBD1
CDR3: CASSTGTGGYNEQFF
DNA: TGTGCCAGCAGCACTGGGACAGGGGGCTACAATGAGCAGTTCTTC

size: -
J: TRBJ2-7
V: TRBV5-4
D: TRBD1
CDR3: CASSLDGTGEQYF
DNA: TGTGCCAGCAGCTTGGACGGGACAGGAGAGCAGTACTTC

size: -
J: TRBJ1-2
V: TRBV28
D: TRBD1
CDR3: CASSPVGRTGDGYTF
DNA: TGTGCCAGCAGTCCTGTTGGGAGGACAGGGGACGGCTACACCTTC

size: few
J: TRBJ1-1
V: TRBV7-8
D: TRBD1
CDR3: CASSQHGQGASEAFF
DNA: TGTGCCAGCAGCCAGCATGGGCAGGGGGCTTCTGAAGCTTTCTTT

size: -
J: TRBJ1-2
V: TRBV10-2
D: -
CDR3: CASSESGGSNYGYTF
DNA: TGCGCCAGCAGTGAGTCGGGAGGGAGTAACTATGGCTACACCTTC

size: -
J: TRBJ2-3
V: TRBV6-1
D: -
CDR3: CASRQSTDTQYF
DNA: TGTGCCAGCAGACAGAGCACAGATACGCAGTATTTT

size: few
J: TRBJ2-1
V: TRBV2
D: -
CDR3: CASSAQGGAEQFF
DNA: TGTGCCAGCAGTGCCCAAGGAGGGGCAGAGCAGTTCTTC

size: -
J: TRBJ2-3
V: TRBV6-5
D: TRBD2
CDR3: CASRRAGVTDTQYF
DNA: TGTGCCAGCAGAAGAGCGGGGGTCACAGATACGCAGTATTTT

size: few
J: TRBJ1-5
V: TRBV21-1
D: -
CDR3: CASKPDGISPDSNQPQHF
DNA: TGTGCCAGCAAACCGGACGGGATATCTCCCGATAGCAATCAGCCCCAGCATTTT

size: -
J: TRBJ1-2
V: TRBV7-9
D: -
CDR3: CSSSQVLNTF
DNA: TGTTCCAGCAGCCAGGTTCTAAACACCTTC

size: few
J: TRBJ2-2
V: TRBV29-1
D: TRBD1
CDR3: CSVKGGTNTGELFF
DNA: TGCAGCGTTAAAGGGGGCACGAACACCGGGGAGCTGTTTTTT

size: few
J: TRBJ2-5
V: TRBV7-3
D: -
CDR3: CASSLGVGVIETQYF
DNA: TGTGCCAGCAGCTTAGGGGTAGGGGTGATAGAGACCCAGTACTTC

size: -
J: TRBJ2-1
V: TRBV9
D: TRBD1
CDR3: CASSPRGTAKESYNEQVF
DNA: TGTGCCAGCAGCCCGAGAGGGACAGCCAAAGAATCATACAATGAGCAGGTCTTC

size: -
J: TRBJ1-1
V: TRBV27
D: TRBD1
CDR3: CATSYMSQGGTEAFF
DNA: TGTGCCACCAGTTATATGTCACAGGGGGGCACTGAAGCTTTCTTT

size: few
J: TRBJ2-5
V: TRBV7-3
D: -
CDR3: CASSSNAGQETQYF
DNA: TGTGCCAGCAGCTCAAACGCGGGCCAAGAGACCCAGTACTTC

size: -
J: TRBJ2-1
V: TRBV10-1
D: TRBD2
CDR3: CASSESQSGRASGRFF
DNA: TGCGCCAGCAGTGAGTCCCAGAGCGGGAGGGCCAGTGGGCGGTTCTTC

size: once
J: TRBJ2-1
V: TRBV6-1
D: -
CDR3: CASTPLRKSENEQFF
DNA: TGTGCCAGCACCCCCCTCCGAAAATCCGAGAATGAGCAGTTCTTC

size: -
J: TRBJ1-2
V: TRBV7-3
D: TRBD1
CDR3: CASSPDRGPNYGYTF
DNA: TGTGCCAGCAGCCCCGACAGGGGACCTAACTATGGCTACACCTTC

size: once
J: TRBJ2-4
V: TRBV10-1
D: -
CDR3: CASRTPLAKNIQYF
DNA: TGCGCCAGCAGGACACCTCTAGCCAAAAACATTCAGTACTTC

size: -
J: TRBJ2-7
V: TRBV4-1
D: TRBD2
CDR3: CASSQRTSGSISYEQYF
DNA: TGCGCCAGCAGCCAGAGGACTAGCGGGAGTATCTCCTACGAGCAGTACTTC

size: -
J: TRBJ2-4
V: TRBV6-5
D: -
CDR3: CASSYSVRKNIQYF
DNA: TGTGCCAGCAGTTACTCCGTCAGGAAAAACATTCAGTACTTC

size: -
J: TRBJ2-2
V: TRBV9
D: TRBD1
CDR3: CASSASTGSTGELFF
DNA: TGTGCCAGCAGCGCATCGACAGGGAGCACCGGGGAGCTGTTTTTT

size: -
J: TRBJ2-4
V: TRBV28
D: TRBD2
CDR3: CASSPLGTSGRLAKNIQYF
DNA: TGTGCCAGCAGTCCACTCGGGACTAGCGGGCGTCTAGCCAAAAACATTCAGTACTTC

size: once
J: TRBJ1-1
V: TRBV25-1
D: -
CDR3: CASSEYGVNTEAFF
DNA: TGTGCCAGCAGTGAATACGGGGTGAACACTGAAGCTTTCTTT

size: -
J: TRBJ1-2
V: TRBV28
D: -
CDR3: CASSSNPPPVGYTF
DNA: TGTGCCAGCAGCTCCAATCCCCCCCCGGTTGGCTACACCTTC

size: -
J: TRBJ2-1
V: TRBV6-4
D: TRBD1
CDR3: CASSLTGGGGKDEQFF
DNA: TGTGCCAGCAGTTTGACAGGGGGCGGAGGTAAGGATGAGCAGTTCTTC

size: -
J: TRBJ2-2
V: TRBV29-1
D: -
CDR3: CSVGVSNTGELFF
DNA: TGCAGCGTAGGAGTCTCGAACACCGGGGAGCTGTTTTTT

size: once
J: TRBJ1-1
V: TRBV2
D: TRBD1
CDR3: CASRTGTVNTEAFF
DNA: TGTGCCAGCAGGACCGGGACAGTGAACACTGAAGCTTTCTTT

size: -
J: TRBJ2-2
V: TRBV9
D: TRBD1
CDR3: CASSVEGAIGELFF
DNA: TGTGCCAGCAGCGTAGAGGGGGCCATTGGGGAGCTGTTTTTT

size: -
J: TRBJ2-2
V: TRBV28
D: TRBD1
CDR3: CASTRPGDRGSGELFF
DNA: TGTGCCAGCACCAGGCCCGGGGACAGGGGGTCCGGGGAGCTGTTTTTT

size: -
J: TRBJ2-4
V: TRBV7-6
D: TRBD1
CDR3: CASSLSGTGGGIQYF
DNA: TGTGCCAGCAGCTTATCCGGGACAGGGGGGGGCATTCAGTACTTC

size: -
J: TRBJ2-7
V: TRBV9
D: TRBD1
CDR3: CASSVGTGAYEQYF
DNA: TGTGCCAGCAGCGTAGGGACAGGGGCCTACGAGCAGTACTTC

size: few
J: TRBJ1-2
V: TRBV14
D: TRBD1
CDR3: CASSLEGQGDYGYTF
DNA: TGTGCCAGCAGCCTCGAAGGACAGGGGGACTATGGCTACACCTTC

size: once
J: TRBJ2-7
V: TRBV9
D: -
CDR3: CASSVGDREAYEQYF
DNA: TGTGCCAGCAGCGTAGGAGACAGGGAGGCCTACGAGCAGTACTTC

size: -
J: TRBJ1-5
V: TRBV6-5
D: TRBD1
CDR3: CASRTGTANQPQHF
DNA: TGTGCCAGCAGGACCGGGACAGCAAATCAGCCCCAGCATTTT

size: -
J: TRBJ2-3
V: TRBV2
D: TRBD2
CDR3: CASSELRAGGRKADTQYF
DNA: TGTGCCAGCAGTGAACTCCGAGCGGGGGGCCGTAAAGCAGATACGCAGTATTTT

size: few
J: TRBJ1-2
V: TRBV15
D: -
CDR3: CATRPSGGSGGYTF
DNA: TGTGCCACCCGCCCAAGCGGGGGAAGTGGGGGCTACACCTTC